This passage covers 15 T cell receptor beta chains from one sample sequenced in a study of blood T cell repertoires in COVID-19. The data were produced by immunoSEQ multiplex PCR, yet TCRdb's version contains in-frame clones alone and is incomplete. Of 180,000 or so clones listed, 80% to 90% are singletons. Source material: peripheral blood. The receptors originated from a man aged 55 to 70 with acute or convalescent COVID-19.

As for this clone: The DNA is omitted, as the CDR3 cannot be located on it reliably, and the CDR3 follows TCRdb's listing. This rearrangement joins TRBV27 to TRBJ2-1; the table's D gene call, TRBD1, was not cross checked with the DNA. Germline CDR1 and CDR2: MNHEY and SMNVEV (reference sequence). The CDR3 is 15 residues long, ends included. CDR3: CASSSSTVSYNEQFF.

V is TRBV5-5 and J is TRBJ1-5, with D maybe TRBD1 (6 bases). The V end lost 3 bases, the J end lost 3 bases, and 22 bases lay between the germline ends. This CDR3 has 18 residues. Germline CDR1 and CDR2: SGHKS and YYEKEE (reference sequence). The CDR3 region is CASSWEQGLEIFNQPQHF. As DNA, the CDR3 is TGTGCCAGCAGCTGGGAACAGGGCTTGGAAATATTCAATCAGCCCCAGCATTTT.

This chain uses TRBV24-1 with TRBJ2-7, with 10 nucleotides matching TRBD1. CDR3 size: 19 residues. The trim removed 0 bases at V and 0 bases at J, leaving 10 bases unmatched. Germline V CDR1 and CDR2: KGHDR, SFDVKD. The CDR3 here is CATSDLPGTGALSSYEQYF. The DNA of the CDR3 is TGTGCCACCAGTGATTTGCCCGGGACAGGGGCTCTTAGCTCCTACGAGCAGTACTTC.

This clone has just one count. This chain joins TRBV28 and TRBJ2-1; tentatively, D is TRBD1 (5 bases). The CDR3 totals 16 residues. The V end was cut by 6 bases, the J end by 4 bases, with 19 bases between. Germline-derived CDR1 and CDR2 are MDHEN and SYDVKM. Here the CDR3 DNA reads TGTGCCAGCAGCCTGGCCCCTAGGAAGGGGTACAATGAGCAGTTCTTC. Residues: CASSLAPRKGYNEQFF.

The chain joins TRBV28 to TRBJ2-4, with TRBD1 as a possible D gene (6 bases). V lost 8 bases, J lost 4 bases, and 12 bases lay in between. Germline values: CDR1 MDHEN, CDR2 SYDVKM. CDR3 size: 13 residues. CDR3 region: CASGQDRKNIQYF. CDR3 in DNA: TGTGCCAGCGGTCAGGACAGAAAAAACATTCAGTACTTC.

The CDR3 loop reads CASSSLHNTGELFF. The CDR3 coding sequence is TGTGCCAGCAGCTCACTACATAACACCGGGGAGCTGTTTTTT. V gene TRBV7-2 combines with J gene TRBJ2-2; D is undetermined. Per the germline V gene, CDR1 is SGHTA and CDR2 is FQGNSA. The V gene lost 4 bases and the J gene lost 2 bases, with 8 bases spanning the gap. This CDR3 is built from 14 residues.

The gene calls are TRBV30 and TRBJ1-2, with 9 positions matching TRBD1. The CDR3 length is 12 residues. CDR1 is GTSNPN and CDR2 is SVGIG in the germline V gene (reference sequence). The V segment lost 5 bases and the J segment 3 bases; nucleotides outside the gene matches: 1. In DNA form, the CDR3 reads TGTGCCTGGGACAGGGGGTACTATGGCTACACCTTC. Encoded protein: CAWDRGYYGYTF.

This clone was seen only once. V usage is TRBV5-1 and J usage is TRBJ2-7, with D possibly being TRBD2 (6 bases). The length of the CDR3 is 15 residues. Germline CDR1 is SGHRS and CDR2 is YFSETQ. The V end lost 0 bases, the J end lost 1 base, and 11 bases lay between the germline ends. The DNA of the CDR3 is TGCGCCAGCAGCTTGGCAGCGGGTTTGTCCTACGAGCAGTACTTC. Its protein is CASSLAAGLSYEQYF. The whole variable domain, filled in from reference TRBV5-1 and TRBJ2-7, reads KAGVTQTPRYLIKTRGQQVTLSCSPISGHRSVSWYQQTPGQGLQFLFEYFSETQRNKGNFPGRFSGRQFSNSRSEMNVSTLELGDSALYLCASSLAAGLSYEQYFGPGTRLTVT.

In nucleotides, the CDR3 is TGCGCCAGCAGCGGGGGCAATACTGAAGCTTTCTTT. It is translated as CASSGGNTEAFF. This chain uses TRBV5-1 with TRBJ1-1; D perhaps matches TRBD1 (6 bases). The V gene lost 4 bases and the J gene lost 5 bases, with 9 bases spanning the gap. The CDR3 sequence is 12 residues long. The germline CDR1 and CDR2 sequences are SGHRS and YFSETQ.

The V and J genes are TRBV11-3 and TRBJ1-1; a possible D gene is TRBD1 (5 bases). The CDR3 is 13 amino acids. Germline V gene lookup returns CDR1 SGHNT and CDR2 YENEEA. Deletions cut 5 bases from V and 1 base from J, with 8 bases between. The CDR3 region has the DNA TGTGCCAGCAGCCACGGGGGGAACACTGAAGCTTTCTTT. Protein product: CASSHGGNTEAFF.

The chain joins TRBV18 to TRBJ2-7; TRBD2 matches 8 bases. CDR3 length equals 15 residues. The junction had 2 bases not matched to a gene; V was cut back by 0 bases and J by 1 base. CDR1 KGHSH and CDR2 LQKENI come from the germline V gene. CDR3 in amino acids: CASSPPSGGSYEQYF. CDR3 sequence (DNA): TGTGCCAGCTCACCACCAAGCGGGGGATCCTACGAGCAGTACTTC.

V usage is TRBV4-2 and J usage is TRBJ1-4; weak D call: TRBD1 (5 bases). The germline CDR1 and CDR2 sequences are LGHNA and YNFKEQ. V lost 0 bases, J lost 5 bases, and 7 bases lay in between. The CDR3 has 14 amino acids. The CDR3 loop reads CASSQEGQNEKLFF. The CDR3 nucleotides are TGTGCCAGCAGCCAAGAGGGGCAGAATGAAAAACTGTTTTTT.

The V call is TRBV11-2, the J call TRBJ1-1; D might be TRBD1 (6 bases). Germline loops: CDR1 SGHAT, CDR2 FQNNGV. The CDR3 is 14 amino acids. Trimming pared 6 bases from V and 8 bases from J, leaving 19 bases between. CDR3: CASSPAGARGEAFF. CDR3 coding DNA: TGTGCCAGCAGTCCCGCGGGGGCGCGAGGGGAAGCTTTCTTT.

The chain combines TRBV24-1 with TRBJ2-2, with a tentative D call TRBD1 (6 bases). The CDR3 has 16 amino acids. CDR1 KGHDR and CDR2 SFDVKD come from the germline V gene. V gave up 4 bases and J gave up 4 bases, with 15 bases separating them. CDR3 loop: CATSENVGASTGELFF. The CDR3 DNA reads TGTGCCACCAGTGAGAACGTGGGGGCGAGCACCGGGGAGCTGTTTTTT.

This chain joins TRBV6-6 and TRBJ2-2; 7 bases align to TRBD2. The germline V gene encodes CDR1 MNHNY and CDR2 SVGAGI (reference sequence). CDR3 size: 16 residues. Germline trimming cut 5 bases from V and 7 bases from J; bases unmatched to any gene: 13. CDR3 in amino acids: CASSARSRELDGELFF. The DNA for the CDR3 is TGTGCCAGCAGTGCCCGGTCGCGGGAGTTGGACGGGGAGCTGTTTTTT.